This is a list of T cell receptor beta chains from one sample in a study of T cell responses to AZD1222 COVID-19 vaccine. Method: immunoSEQ multiplex PCR; TCRdb's copy keeps in-frame clones and lacks some. The table has some 140,000 clones, around 93% seen once; the top ten hold roughly 2.8%. The sequenced sample was peripheral blood, obtained on day 0 of AZD1222 vaccination. The receptors were gathered from an adult in good health. CDR3s include the opening cysteine and the closing phenylalanine or tryptophan. A D gene is named only where the DNA matches it firmly. Clone size is shown for a subset of rows, as once, few, many or a class of expanded clone.

>TRBV4-1|TRBJ1-3|-|once
CASSQGQAGNTIYF
TGCGCCAGCAGCCAAGGACAGGCTGGAAACACCATATATTTT
>TRBV27|TRBJ1-6|-|-
CASSPWGVSNSPLHF
TGTGCCAGCAGTCCCTGGGGGGTTAGTAATTCACCCCTCCACTTT
>TRBV9|TRBJ1-1|TRBD1|-
CASSVDPYGGQGLNTEAFF
TGTGCCAGCAGCGTAGACCCCTATGGGGGACAGGGCCTGAACACTGAAGCTTTCTTT
>TRBV5-6|TRBJ2-7|-|-
CASSLSTGNPYEQYF
TGTGCCAGCAGCCTCTCCACAGGGAATCCCTACGAGCAGTACTTC
>TRBV11-2|TRBJ2-5|TRBD2|-
CASSAPGLAGQETQYF
TGTGCCAGCAGCGCGCCGGGACTAGCGGGCCAAGAGACCCAGTACTTC
>TRBV2|TRBJ1-2|-|-
CASATGTGFDYTF
TGTGCCAGCGCGACCGGGACGGGCTTTGACTACACCTTC
>TRBV9|TRBJ2-3|-|-
CASSRPPGLKNTQYF
TGTGCCAGCAGCCGCCCTCCAGGGTTAAAGAATACGCAGTATTTT
>TRBV6-5|TRBJ1-2|TRBD1|-
CASRRKDRGVVYTF
TGTGCCAGCAGGAGAAAGGACAGGGGGGTTGTCTACACCTTC
>TRBV4-1|TRBJ1-1|TRBD1|-
CASSQADRDSTEAFF
TGCGCCAGCAGCCAAGCAGACAGGGATAGCACTGAAGCTTTCTTT
>TRBV6-5|TRBJ1-1|TRBD1|-
CASSYDPGQGNTEAFF
TGTGCCAGCAGTTACGACCCTGGACAGGGGAACACTGAAGCTTTCTTT
>TRBV5-4|TRBJ1-2|TRBD1|-
CASFPLGQGAGGYTF
TGTGCCAGCTTTCCTTTGGGACAGGGGGCGGGTGGCTACACCTTC
>TRBV5-1|TRBJ2-1|TRBD2|-
CASSPRGGSDEQFF
TGCGCCAGCAGCCCCCGGGGGGGTTCCGATGAGCAGTTCTTC
>TRBV7-5|TRBJ2-5|-|-
CVRSPVRGETQYF
TGTGTCAGAAGCCCCGTTCGAGGAGAGACCCAGTACTTC
>TRBV6-6|TRBJ1-1|-|-
CASSYIWGDVNTEAFF
TGTGCCAGCAGTTACATATGGGGAGATGTGAACACTGAAGCTTTCTTT
>TRBV11-2|TRBJ2-7|-|-
CASSFFQGAHEQYF
TGTGCCAGCAGCTTTTTCCAGGGTGCCCACGAGCAGTACTTC
>TRBV28|TRBJ1-1|TRBD1|-
CASSSTGGAYSEAFF
TGTGCCAGCAGTTCGACAGGGGGCGCGTATTCTGAAGCTTTCTTT
>TRBV5-8|TRBJ2-3|TRBD2|-
CASSLEGSGSVDTQYF
TGTGCCAGCAGCTTGGAGGGTAGCGGGAGTGTAGATACGCAGTATTTT
>TRBV27|TRBJ2-1|-|-
CASSLKGVLYNEQFF
TGTGCCAGCAGTTTAAAGGGCGTTTTATACAATGAGCAGTTCTTC
>TRBV5-4|TRBJ2-7|-|-
CASSSGGGSKDEQYF
TGTGCCAGCAGCTCCGGTGGGGGGAGCAAGGACGAGCAGTACTTC
>TRBV4-3|TRBJ1-5|-|-
CASSQWDGYNQPQHF
TGCGCCAGCAGCCAATGGGACGGCTACAATCAGCCCCAGCATTTT
>TRBV6-2/TRBV6-3|TRBJ1-5|TRBD1|-
CASSLGTGGLLSNQPQHF
TGTGCCAGCAGTTTGGGGACAGGGGGCCTTTTGAGCAATCAGCCCCAGCATTTT
>TRBV5-1|TRBJ2-6|TRBD1|-
CASRTGPGANVLTF
TGCGCCAGCCGGACAGGGCCTGGGGCCAACGTCCTGACTTTC
>TRBV5-1|TRBJ1-1|-|once
CASSFGGLPTEAFF
TGCGCCAGCAGCTTTGGGGGGCTCCCCACTGAAGCTTTCTTT
>TRBV5-1|TRBJ1-4|TRBD1|-
CASTPERGQEKLFF
TGCGCCAGCACCCCCGAAAGGGGACAGGAAAAACTGTTTTTT
>TRBV5-5|TRBJ1-2|-|-
CASSNRTRGGYTF
TGTGCCAGCAGCAACCGGACCAGAGGTGGCTACACCTTC
>TRBV30|TRBJ1-1|TRBD1|-
CARRPRTGGSNTEAFF
TGTGCCCGCAGGCCGAGGACAGGGGGCTCAAACACTGAAGCTTTCTTT
>TRBV11-2|TRBJ2-6|-|-
CASSSPTGANVLTF
TGTGCCAGCAGCTCACCGACTGGGGCCAACGTCCTGACTTTC
>TRBV4-2|TRBJ1-1|-|-
CASSPSDSLNTEAFF
TGTGCCAGCAGCCCCTCCGACAGCCTGAACACTGAAGCTTTCTTT
>TRBV4-1|TRBJ1-1|-|-
CASSQGEGSQGTEAFF
TGCGCCAGCAGCCAAGGGGAGGGCTCCCAGGGCACTGAAGCTTTCTTT
>TRBV5-1|TRBJ1-1|-|-
CASSFGVLNTEAFF
TGCGCCAGCAGCTTCGGTGTTTTGAACACTGAAGCTTTCTTT
>TRBV9|TRBJ1-6|-|-
CASSVGLVGVGPLHF
TGTGCCAGCAGCGTAGGGTTGGTGGGGGTTGGACCCCTCCACTTT
>TRBV2|TRBJ2-4|-|-
CASSGSVAKNIQYF
TGTGCCAGCAGTGGGTCTGTAGCCAAAAACATTCAGTACTTC
>TRBV2|TRBJ2-7|-|once
CASAGQPPPISYEQYF
TGTGCCAGCGCAGGGCAGCCTCCACCTATCTCCTACGAGCAGTACTTC
>TRBV6-5|TRBJ2-3|-|-
CASSPQGGTQYF
TGTGCCAGCAGCCCGCAGGGGGGTACGCAGTATTTT
>TRBV2|TRBJ2-4|-|-
CASSGGAINIQYF
TGTGCCAGCAGTGGGGGGGCGATAAACATTCAGTACTTC
>TRBV18|TRBJ1-2|-|-
CASSPRGFRFGYTF
TGTGCCAGCTCACCCCGGGGGTTTCGATTTGGCTACACCTTC
>TRBV3-1/TRBV3-2|TRBJ2-1|-|-
CASSQPGQDNEQFF
TGTGCCAGCAGCCAACCCGGGCAGGACAATGAGCAGTTCTTC
>TRBV19|TRBJ1-1|-|few
CASSIGSYTEAFF
TGTGCCAGTAGTATAGGCAGCTACACTGAAGCTTTCTTT
>TRBV5-8|TRBJ2-1|TRBD2|-
CASKASGGDEQFF
TGTGCCAGCAAGGCTAGCGGGGGCGATGAGCAGTTCTTC
>TRBV2|TRBJ2-5|-|-
CASRARETQYF
TGTGCCAGCAGAGCCCGCGAGACCCAGTACTTC
>TRBV2|TRBJ1-5|TRBD1|-
CASRKGQGEDQPQHF
TGTGCCAGCAGGAAAGGACAGGGTGAGGATCAGCCCCAGCATTTT
>TRBV5-4|TRBJ1-6|TRBD1|-
CASSLGQDNSPLHF
TGTGCCAGCAGCTTAGGACAGGATAATTCACCCCTCCACTTT
>TRBV6-1|TRBJ2-7|TRBD1|-
CASTRQGREQYF
TGTGCCAGCACCAGACAGGGGCGGGAGCAGTACTTC
>TRBV27|TRBJ2-7|-|-
CASSLGPSYEQYF
TGTGCCAGCAGTTTAGGGCCATCCTACGAGCAGTACTTC
>TRBV18|TRBJ1-6|-|-
CASSPVLPSQSLYNSPLHF
TGTGCCAGCTCGCCCGTGCTACCCTCCCAGTCGTTGTATAATTCACCCCTCCACTTT